This T cell receptor (beta chain) was sequenced for a study of T cell responses to AZD1222 COVID-19 vaccine. About this clone itself: Antigen: not known.

CDR3 length equals 16 residues. Germline V gives CDR1 SNHLY, CDR2 FYNNEI. V lost 8 bases, J lost 10 bases, and 21 bases stayed unmatched. Produced via immunoSEQ multiplex PCR; TCRdb's table is partial and in-frame only. The data contain some 130,000 clones, about nine tenths of them singletons. Study findings and constraints: Repertoires were obtained only post-peak T cell response. Spike-specific TCR breadth rose after two AZD1222 doses, and depth rose as well.

The V gene is TRBV2, the J gene TRBJ2-3; TRBD2 matches at 7 bases. The material was peripheral blood, obtained on day 0 of AZD1222 vaccination. The origin of this receptor is an adult in good health. CDR3 in DNA: TGTGCCAGCTTGAAGCCGGGACTTCCGAAGGGAGGGTCGCAGTATTTT. This codes for CASLKPGLPKGGSQYF.